This is a list of T cell receptor beta chains from one sample in a study of blood T cell repertoires in COVID-19. Libraries were prepared by immunoSEQ multiplex PCR; TCRdb keeps only in-frame clonotypes and omits some of them. The sample contains 90,000 or so clones, around 90% of which appear only once. The sequenced sample consisted of peripheral blood. These receptors were obtained from a man aged 55 to 70 with COVID-19, enrolled during active disease. The CDR3 runs from the conserved cysteine through the conserved F or W. A D gene is named only where the DNA matches it firmly.

j_call v_call d_call cdr3_aa cdr3_nt
TRBJ1-4 TRBV9 TRBD1 CASSPGGTASEKLFF TGTGCCAGCAGCCCAGGGGGGACAGCCTCTGAAAAACTGTTTTTT
TRBJ2-4 TRBV4-1 . CASSQTGWRAPLAKNIQYF TGCGCCAGCAGCCAAACCGGTTGGAGGGCGCCCTTGGCCAAAAACATTCAGTACTTC
TRBJ2-2 TRBV5-1 . CASSLAAGQDTGELFF TGCGCCAGCAGCTTGGCTGCGGGGCAAGACACCGGGGAGCTGTTTTTT
TRBJ2-3 TRBV4-3 . CASSPIRDNSPDTQYF TGCGCCAGCAGCCCCATCCGGGACAACTCGCCAGATACGCAGTATTTT
TRBJ1-5 TRBV28 . CASSLLGSAGYSNQPQHF TGTGCCAGCAGTTTATTGGGCTCAGCGGGGTATAGCAATCAGCCCCAGCATTTT
TRBJ1-4 TRBV6-5 . CASRFGLGEEKLFF TGTGCCAGCAGGTTCGGCCTCGGGGAAGAAAAACTGTTTTTT
TRBJ2-7 TRBV28 . CASRIGGTEPYEQYF TGTGCCAGCAGGATAGGAGGGACAGAACCCTACGAGCAGTACTTC
TRBJ2-7 TRBV6-5 . CASSPTGYYEQYF TGTGCCAGCAGTCCAACAGGGTACTACGAGCAGTACTTC
TRBJ2-7 TRBV7-2 TRBD2 CASSLISGSVYEQYF TGTGCCAGCAGCTTAATTAGCGGGAGTGTCTACGAGCAGTACTTC
TRBJ2-4 TRBV4-2 . CASSQEGVAKNIQYF TGTGCCAGCAGCCAAGAGGGAGTCGCCAAAAACATTCAGTACTTC
TRBJ2-7 TRBV5-8 . CASSLVIASYEQYF TGTGCCAGCAGCTTGGTTATAGCATCCTACGAGCAGTACTTC